Below, 30 T cell receptor beta chains from the same sample are listed, as sequenced in a study of cytomegalovirus exposure and HLA in healthy donors. A multiplex PCR was run with 60 Vbeta primers and 13 Jbeta primers. Assay: immunoSEQ multiplex PCR; the TCRdb copy retains only in-frame clones and omits some. The table has 150,000 to 200,000 clones, roughly 80% seen once; the top ten hold around 5.9%. Sequences were obtained from PBMCs. All receptors derive from a young woman in good health and CMV-seropositive.

The rearrangement links TRBV5-8 to TRBJ1-4, with D possibly matching TRBD1 (5 bases). Germline-derived CDR1 and CDR2 are SGHTS and YDEGEE. This CDR3 has 14 amino acids. Deletions cut 3 bases from V and 5 bases from J, with 11 bases between. The CDR3 bases are TGTGCCAGCAGCTGGGGACTGACGAATGAAAAACTGTTTTTT. Protein: CASSWGLTNEKLFF.

This chain links TRBV5-6 with TRBJ2-1; 7 bases are shared with TRBD2. V lost 2 bases to trimming and J lost 4 bases; unmatched junction nucleotides: 3. The CDR3 has 14 residues. Per germline, CDR1 SGHDT and CDR2 YYEEEE. The CDR3 loop reads CASSFGRVYNEQFF. The CDR3 nucleotides read TGTGCCAGCAGCTTTGGGAGGGTATACAATGAGCAGTTCTTC.

The rearrangement uses TRBV27 and TRBJ2-1, with 7 positions matching TRBD1. Germline lookup yields CDR1 MNHEY and CDR2 SMNVEV (reference sequence). The V gene end was trimmed by 5 bases and the J gene end by 10 bases; junction bases not matched to a gene: 8. The CDR3 spans 13 residues. Here the CDR3 reads CASSTGTVPEQFF. DNA of the CDR3: TGTGCCAGCAGTACCGGGACAGTCCCGGAGCAGTTCTTC.

J is TRBJ1-1 and V is TRBV19; 9 bases align to TRBD1. The CDR3 is 14 amino acids. CDR1 LNHDA and CDR2 SQIVND come from the germline V gene (reference sequence). V lost 6 bases to trimming and J lost 6 bases; unmatched junction nucleotides: 8. This CDR3 reads CASSRPTGGAEAFF. CDR3 nucleotide sequence: TGTGCCAGTAGCCGACCGACAGGGGGAGCTGAAGCTTTCTTT.

V gene TRBV9 combines with J gene TRBJ2-5; 8 positions match TRBD1. The CDR3 contains 20 residues. After removal of 3 bases from V and 4 bases from J, the junction contained 23 bases not matched to a gene. Germline V gene sequence: CDR1 SGDLS, CDR2 YYNGEE. This CDR3 is CASSGRDRQAPGQVLETQYF. Here the CDR3 DNA reads TGTGCCAGCAGCGGTAGGGACCGACAAGCGCCGGGACAGGTCCTAGAGACCCAGTACTTC. The entire variable domain, with the rest obtained from reference TRBV9 and TRBJ2-5, is as follows: DSGVTQTPKHLITATGQRVTLRCSPRSGDLSVYWYQQSLDQGLQFLIQYYNGEERAKGNILERFSAQQFPDLHSELNLSSLELGDSALYFCASSGRDRQAPGQVLETQYFGPGTRLLVL.

The genes are TRBV19 and TRBJ2-7, with D possibly TRBD1 on 5 matching bases. The CDR3 totals 16 residues. Germline V gene data show CDR1 as LNHDA and CDR2 as SQIVND (reference sequence). The V end lost 1 base, the J end lost 4 bases, and 17 bases lay between the germline ends. The CDR3 sequence: CASSIGGQTPRYEQYF. The CDR3 bases are TGTGCCAGTAGTATAGGTGGACAAACTCCAAGGTACGAGCAGTACTTC.

The chain uses TRBV4-3 and TRBJ1-4; no reliable D call. Germline CDR1 and CDR2: LGHNA and YSLEER. Trimming left V 1 base short and J 12 bases short, with 15 bases between. This CDR3 is built from 14 residues. This CDR3 reads CASSQALSQEELFF. The CDR3 DNA sequence: TGCGCCAGCAGCCAAGCGCTGAGCCAGGAAGAACTGTTTTTT.

The chain uses TRBV4-1 and TRBJ2-7, with 8 nucleotides matching TRBD1. This CDR3 is built from 15 residues. Germline CDR1 MGHRA, CDR2 YSYEKL. The J segment lost 5 bases and the V segment lost 1 base, leaving 7 bases of the junction unmatched. The CDR3 DNA reads as TGCGCCAGCAGCCAAGGGACAGGGATCGTCGACGAGCAGTACTTC. The encoded protein is CASSQGTGIVDEQYF.

The J gene is TRBJ2-1, the V gene TRBV2; D is ambiguous. V was trimmed by 5 bases and J by 8 bases, leaving 7 bases between them. This CDR3 spans 11 amino acids. In germline, CDR1 is SNHLY, CDR2 FYNNEI. The CDR3 here is CASSPSYEQFF. DNA for the CDR3: TGTGCCAGCAGTCCTTCGTATGAGCAGTTCTTC. The variable domain in full, with the rest retrieved from reference TRBV2 and TRBJ2-1, is EPEVTQTPSHQVTQMGQEVILRCVPISNHLYFYWYRQILGQKVEFLVSFYNNEISEKSEIFDDQFSVERPDGSNFTLKIRSTKLEDSAMYFCASSPSYEQFFGPGTRLTVL.

The rearrangement uses TRBV25-1 and TRBJ1-2, with D possibly matching TRBD1 (6 bases). Germline V CDR1 and CDR2: MGHDK, SYGVNS. V was shortened by 2 bases and J by 6 bases, with 16 bases between the two germline ends. This CDR3 comprises 15 residues. The CDR3 region has the DNA TGTGCCAGCAGTGAACGGGGGGCCCTGGTCGATGGCTACACCTTC. Amino acids: CASSERGALVDGYTF.

CDR3 sequence (DNA): TGTGCCAGCAGCTTAGGGGGGAGGCCCGAGACCCAGTACTTC. It translates to CASSLGGRPETQYF. This chain joins TRBV13 and TRBJ2-5; TRBD2 is a possible D gene (6 bases). V lost 0 bases, J lost 5 bases, and 10 bases lay in between. The CDR3 length is 14 residues. CDR1 and CDR2 (germline): PRHDT, FYEKMQ (reference sequence).

The chain uses TRBV10-1 and TRBJ2-7, with no clear D. V lost 0 bases and J 4 bases, leaving 7 bases between the germline ends. Germline assignment: CDR1 WNHNN and CDR2 SYGVQD (reference sequence). The CDR3 is 13 residues long. The CDR3 sequence: CASSESREYEQYF. CDR3 nucleotides: TGCGCCAGCAGTGAGTCCCGAGAATACGAGCAGTACTTC.

J is TRBJ2-5 and V is TRBV5-1, with D possibly matching TRBD1 (6 bases). The CDR3 contains 16 residues. The V gene's germline CDR1 is SGHRS and CDR2 YFSETQ. V was clipped by 2 bases and J by 7 bases, with 21 bases between them. The CDR3 DNA sequence: TGCGCCAGCAGCTTTGAATCAGGGGCCTCAAGGGGGACCCAGTACTTC. Encoded protein: CASSFESGASRGTQYF.

DNA for the CDR3: TGTGCCGGGGCTAGCGGGAGAATTGACGAGCAGTACTTC. The encoded protein is CAGASGRIDEQYF. The rearrangement links TRBV7-9 to TRBJ2-7; 10 bases match TRBD2. Germline CDR1 and CDR2: SEHNR and FQNEAQ (reference sequence). The CDR3 has 13 amino acids. V lost 11 bases and J lost 5; bases outside the gene matches: 9. The whole variable domain, filled in from reference TRBV7-9 and TRBJ2-7, reads DTGVSQNPRHKITKRGQNVTFRCDPISEHNRLYWYRQTLGQGPEFLTYFQNEAQLEKSRLLSDRFSAERPKGSFSTLEIQRTEQGDSAMYLCAGASGRIDEQYFGPGTRLTVT.

The chain uses TRBV15 and TRBJ2-4; 9 bases agree with TRBD1. The CDR3 is 16 residues long. Germline loops: CDR1 LNHNV, CDR2 YYDKDF (reference sequence). V dropped 0 bases and J dropped 7; count of bases not matched to a gene: 7. The CDR3 protein is CATSRDVGTGSNIQYF. The CDR3 DNA follows: TGTGCCACCAGCAGAGATGTCGGGACAGGGTCGAACATTCAGTACTTC.

The chain couples TRBV7-9 to TRBJ1-2, with 12 bases matching TRBD1. The germline V gene has CDR1 SEHNR and CDR2 FQNEAQ (reference sequence). The CDR3 has 17 residues. V shed 1 base, J shed 2 bases, and the junction held 5 bases outside the gene matches. The DNA for the CDR3 is TGTGCCAGCAGCTTAGGGGACAGGGGGCTTTCCAACTATGGCTACACCTTC. This translates into CASSLGDRGLSNYGYTF.

This clone was observed once. This rearrangement joins TRBV9 to TRBJ2-7, with 9 bases fitting TRBD2. With 3 bases clipped from V and 2 bases from J, the junction kept 6 bases outside the gene matches. CDR1 is SGDLS and CDR2 is YYNGEE in the germline V gene. The CDR3 has 15 residues. Here the CDR3 reads CASSELAGPAYEQYF. The CDR3 bases are TGTGCCAGCAGCGAACTAGCGGGCCCTGCCTACGAGCAGTACTTC.

The chain employs TRBV5-1 and TRBJ2-1; 8 positions match TRBD1. Germline lookup yields CDR1 SGHRS and CDR2 YFSETQ. The CDR3 has 14 amino acids. Unmatched junction bases numbered 9, after V lost 5 bases and J lost 8 bases. CDR3 loop: CASRQGQVYHEQFF. CDR3 coding DNA: TGCGCCAGCAGACAGGGACAGGTTTACCATGAGCAGTTCTTC.

V and J are TRBV21-1 and TRBJ2-4; no check of the table's D call, TRBD1, against the DNA was made. TRBV21-1 has pseudogene status. The CDR3 runs 16 residues. CDR3 sequence reads: CASSKVWARVENIQYF. The CDR3 DNA sequence: TGTGCCAGCAGCAAAGTGTGGGCCAGGGTGGAAAACATTCAGTACTTC.

This sequence joins TRBV5-4 and TRBJ2-7; TRBD2 might be the D (6 bases). There are 16 residues in the CDR3. V was shortened by 0 bases and J by 4 bases, with 17 bases between the two germline ends. Germline lookup yields CDR1 SGHNT and CDR2 YYREEE (reference sequence). The CDR3 region has the DNA TGTGCCAGCAGCTTGGTAGGCAGAATCGGGACTTACGAGCAGTACTTC. Its translation is CASSLVGRIGTYEQYF.

This clone turned up a few times. The V gene is TRBV6-5, the J gene TRBJ2-7; 8 bases agree with TRBD1. The J segment lost 6 bases and the V segment lost 6 bases, leaving 10 bases of the junction unmatched. This CDR3 contains 14 residues. Germline assignment: CDR1 MNHEY and CDR2 SVGAGI. The CDR3 DNA is TGTGCCAGCAGCGACCAGGGGGCGTACCGCGAGCAGTACTTC. It translates to CASSDQGAYREQYF.

This chain connects TRBV27 to TRBJ2-2; possibly TRBD2 for D (7 bases). Germline V gene lookup returns CDR1 MNHEY and CDR2 SMNVEV (reference sequence). The CDR3 has 13 amino acids. V was clipped by 7 bases and J by 6 bases, with 12 bases between them. This CDR3 is CASTRGASGELFF. The CDR3 DNA is TGTGCCAGCACCCGGGGGGCTTCCGGGGAGCTGTTTTTT.

The genes are TRBV7-2 and TRBJ2-1; 8 bases match TRBD2. The CDR3 is 15 residues long. Per the germline V gene, CDR1 is SGHTA and CDR2 is FQGNSA. V lost 4 bases to trimming and J lost 7 bases; unmatched junction nucleotides: 9. CDR3 sequence (DNA): TGTGCCAGCAGCTCTCGCCGGCGGGAGGCGAATGAGCAGTTCTTC. Translation: CASSSRRREANEQFF.

Worth noting for this clone: This specimen includes other DNA sequences encoding the same CDR3. The chain combines TRBV5-4 with TRBJ2-5; TRBD1 matches 11 bases. This CDR3 is built from 15 residues. The V and J ends lost 0 bases and 4 bases, in that order; junction bases with no gene match: 2. Germline CDR1 and CDR2: SGHNT and YYREEE (reference sequence). The CDR3 DNA follows: TGTGCCAGCAGCTTGGCAGGGACAGGGGGAGAGACCCAGTACTTC. Protein sequence: CASSLAGTGGETQYF.

The chain recombines TRBV18 with TRBJ1-2; no clear D gene. CDR1 and CDR2 from the germline V gene are KGHSH and LQKENI. The V end was cut by 0 bases, the J end by 6 bases, with 8 bases between. The CDR3 consists of 13 residues. The CDR3 bases are TGTGCCAGCTCACCACCGCCCGGAGATGGCTACACCTTC. It specifies CASSPPPGDGYTF. The full variable domain, rest sourced from reference TRBV18 and TRBJ1-2, is NAGVMQNPRHLVRRRGQEARLRCSPMKGHSHVYWYRQLPEEGLKFMVYLQKENIIDESGMPKERFSAEFPKEGPSILRIQQVVRGDSAAYFCASSPPPGDGYTFGSGTRLTVV.

This clone has a handful of counts. The chain links TRBV5-6 to TRBJ2-1, with TRBD2 matching 7 bases. Per the germline V gene, CDR1 is SGHDT and CDR2 is YYEEEE. The junction had 17 bases not matched to a gene; V was cut back by 6 bases and J by 2 bases. This CDR3 contains 18 residues. CDR3 coding DNA: TGTGCCAGCACCTTTGGGGGGGGGTTGGGGTGGACCTACAATGAGCAGTTCTTC. Residues: CASTFGGGLGWTYNEQFF. The whole variable domain, remainder taken from reference TRBV5-6 and TRBJ2-1, is DAGVTQSPTHLIKTRGQQVTLRCSPKSGHDTVSWYQQALGQGPQFIFQYYEEEERQRGNFPDRFSGHQFPNYSSELNVNALLLGDSALYLCASTFGGGLGWTYNEQFFGPGTRLTVL.

This clone was recorded a few times. The chain joins TRBV5-1 to TRBJ2-1; TRBD2 agrees at 9 bases. CDR1 and CDR2 (germline): SGHRS, YFSETQ. The CDR3 sequence is 15 residues long. V shed 0 bases and J 4 bases; nucleotides not matched to a gene: 2. The CDR3 here is CASSLVAGAYNEQFF. CDR3 nucleotide sequence: TGCGCCAGCAGCTTGGTAGCGGGGGCTTACAATGAGCAGTTCTTC.

The gene calls are TRBV2 and TRBJ1-1; D perhaps matches TRBD1 (5 bases). Germline loops: CDR1 SNHLY, CDR2 FYNNEI. V lost 5 bases and J 5 bases, leaving 15 bases between the germline ends. This CDR3 is built from 14 residues. The CDR3 spells CASSSRAAGTEAFF. The CDR3 nucleotides are TGTGCCAGCAGTTCCAGGGCAGCAGGGACTGAAGCTTTCTTT.

Note on this clone: Compared with germline, one end of the junction differs, possibly owing to a read error. The rearrangement joins TRBV7-9 to TRBJ2-5; 13 positions match TRBD2. Germline assignment: CDR1 SEHNR and CDR2 FQNEAQ (reference sequence). The CDR3 contains 15 residues. CDR3 sequence: CSSSGLAGAGETQYF. In DNA form, the CDR3 reads TGTTCCAGCAGCGGACTAGCGGGGGCGGGAGAGACCCAGTACTTC.

The chain recombines TRBV2 with TRBJ2-7, with 7 bases identical to TRBD2. Germline V lookup: CDR1 SNHLY, CDR2 FYNNEI. The CDR3 spans 14 residues. Trimming removed 4 bases from V and 2 bases from J; junction bases left unmatched: 5. For the CDR3, the DNA is TGTGCCAGCAGTGGTGGACTAGGAACCTACGAGCAGTACTTC. This gives the protein CASSGGLGTYEQYF.